Listed here is a single T cell receptor (beta chain). Its target antigen remains unknown. Base qualities were left out, and no much larger clone turns up one base away. Each collaborating institution followed its own protocols to collect whole blood in K2EDTA tubes. For TCRbeta analysis, collaborators shipped samples as frozen whole blood, isolated PBMCs, or DNA extracted from either of those sample types. TCRbeta CDR3 regions were amplified from genomic DNA using the immunoSEQ Assay, a bias-controlled multiplex PCR. Under the source paper's analysis protocol: The number of nucleated cells in each sample was estimated from the amplification of reference gene primers within the assay. Sequence reads were collapsed and filtered to measure the absolute abundance of every unique TCRbeta CDR3 rearrangement. For each sample, productive Simpson clonality was calculated as the square root of Simpson's diversity index across productive rearrangements. What TCRdb holds here is the immuneACCESS table cut down to in-frame rearrangements. Part of the clones is not present; checked against another copy, under half of the missing clones reflect an unresolved V gene, and the others are unexplained. V and J calls and clone size come straight from that table; D and trimming were deduced from the DNA. The sample data list 200,000 to 250,000 clones, and about 80% of these were observed just once. The top ten clones comprise roughly 9.8% of the sample.

This specimen comes from a study of blood T cell repertoires in COVID-19 (dated by TCRdb to between 2020 and 2021). A note on the overall study: The collaborator samples originated in the United States, Italy and Spain and spanned the acute and convalescent phases of COVID-19. Where HLA class I and class II types were available, the types were taken from metadata supplied by the sample provider, not from assay-based typing. Deeply sampled blood TCRbeta repertoires from subjects exposed to, actively infected with, or recovered from COVID-19 were included in the dataset. The prospective study material was composed of cDNA or gDNA derived from T cells, B-cell-depleted T cells, or PBMCs. Samples came from the ongoing ImmuneRACE study (first 160 participants) plus 1,254 subjects from 6 global collaborators. A de-identified subject ID, COVID-19 status, age in years and sex were almost always included in the sample metadata. The repertoires were released in a freely available public database intended as a resource for research on the immune response to SARS-CoV-2.

Findings and caveats that apply to the study as a whole: How much clinical and demographic metadata was included differed by source and by participant, and the metadata was provided uncurated.

V loses 6 bases, J loses 1 base, and the germline ends lie 10 bases apart. The CDR3 measures 14 amino acids from cysteine to phenylalanine. Only CDR3 DNA remains: 42 bases, in frame from the first base. As encoded in the germline V gene (reference sequence), CDR1 is LNHDA while CDR2 is SQIVND. This sequence was found in a man of 80 years or more with acute or convalescent COVID-19. The rearrangement combines TRBV19 with TRBJ1-3; TRBD1 is a possible D gene, resting on 6 matching bases. The sample taken for sequencing was peripheral blood. The sequence in DNA is TGTGCCAGTAGCTTCGACAGGTCTGGAAACACCATATATTTT. Translation gives CASSFDRSGNTIYF.